One sample yielded the 18 T cell receptor beta chains listed below, sequenced in a study of memory CD4+ T cells and cytomegalovirus serostatus. Sequenced by immunoSEQ multiplex PCR; TCRdb stores in-frame clones only, minus some. The sample yields about 41,000 clones, roughly three quarters seen once. The sort gate was single viable CD3+CD4+CD8-CD45RO+ cells for memory CD4+ T cells. Sequencing was performed on memory CD4+ T cells from blood. The receptors derive from an adult in good health and CMV-seronegative.

The chain uses TRBV5-1 and TRBJ2-3; 11 bases align to TRBD2. Germline trimming cut 0 bases from V and 4 bases from J; bases unmatched to any gene: 4. Germline CDR1 reads SGHRS; CDR2 reads YFSETQ. This CDR3 spans 16 amino acids. The CDR3 nucleotides read TGCGCCAGCAGCTTGGCCACTAGCGGGGGCCCAGATACGCAGTATTTT. Protein sequence: CASSLATSGGPDTQYF.

The genes are TRBV6-1 and TRBJ2-5; tentatively, D is TRBD1 or TRBD2 (5 bases each). Looked up from germline, CDR1 is MNHNS and CDR2 is SASEGT. The CDR3 has 13 amino acids. V was pared by 6 bases and J by 7 bases, with 15 bases between. CDR3 protein: CASSKTRDGTQYF. CDR3 nucleotide sequence: TGTGCCAGCAGCAAAACACGGGACGGGACCCAGTACTTC.

This clone was observed once. The J gene is TRBJ2-3, the V gene TRBV15; no clear D. V was shortened by 9 bases and J by 0 bases, with 10 bases between the two germline ends. The germline gives CDR1 LNHNV, CDR2 YYDKDF (reference sequence). CDR3 length: 13 amino acids. This chain's CDR3 is CATGNRSTDTQYF. The CDR3 coding sequence is TGTGCCACGGGTAACCGGAGCACAGATACGCAGTATTTT.

The V call is TRBV6-6, the J call TRBJ2-7; tentatively, D is TRBD2 (5 bases). Germline values: CDR1 MNHNY, CDR2 SVGAGI (reference sequence). The CDR3 is made up of 11 amino acids. Between the trimmed V and J ends, which lost 6 bases and 3 bases, there was a span of 6 bases. This CDR3 is CASSEGYEQYF. The CDR3 DNA reads as TGTGCCAGCAGCGAGGGCTACGAGCAGTACTTC.

The V gene is TRBV5-4, the J gene TRBJ1-1; 7 nucleotides agree with TRBD1. Trimming at V came to 4 bases and at J to 3 bases, leaving 6 bases not matched to a gene. CDR1 is SGHNT, CDR2 YYREEE, per germline (reference sequence). CDR3 length: 14 residues. In nucleotides, the CDR3 is TGTGCCAGCAGCCCCCGCAGGGGGGACACTGAAGCTTTCTTT. Translation gives CASSPRRGDTEAFF.

V is TRBV7-9 and J is TRBJ2-5, with D possibly matching TRBD1 (6 bases). Germline V gives CDR1 SEHNR, CDR2 FQNEAQ (reference sequence). The CDR3 totals 15 residues. Trimming cost V 5 bases and J 7 bases, with 20 bases left between them. The CDR3: CASSPWDKYKGTQYF. CDR3 DNA: TGTGCCAGCAGCCCGTGGGACAAATACAAAGGGACCCAGTACTTC.

There are a few counts of this clone. The rearrangement joins TRBV6-1 to TRBJ2-7, with 10 bases lining up with TRBD2. This CDR3 spans 16 amino acids. Trimming at V came to 4 bases and at J to 0 bases, leaving 6 bases not matched to a gene. Germline V gene lookup returns CDR1 MNHNS and CDR2 SASEGT. The CDR3 sequence: CASSASGGFRSYEQYF. The DNA of the CDR3 is TGTGCCAGCAGTGCTAGCGGGGGCTTTCGCTCCTACGAGCAGTACTTC.

The CDR3 loop reads CASRKTLTGELFF. DNA of the CDR3: TGTGCCAGCAGAAAAACACTTACCGGGGAGCTGTTTTTT. The chain joins TRBV2 to TRBJ2-2; D remains unclear. V lost 6 bases and J lost 5, with 10 bases in between. The CDR3 is 13 amino acids. The germline V gene has CDR1 SNHLY and CDR2 FYNNEI.

In this sample, this clone turned up once. The chain employs TRBV30 and TRBJ2-7, with D unclear. Germline values: CDR1 GTSNPN, CDR2 SVGIG (reference sequence). The CDR3 loop spans 13 amino acids. Trimming took off 1 base at V and 2 bases at J, with 9 bases between the two ends. In DNA form, the CDR3 reads TGTGCCTGGAGTGCAGGTCTTACCTACGAGCAGTACTTC. Protein: CAWSAGLTYEQYF.

The sample holds one count of this clone. This chain joins TRBV19 and TRBJ2-7; a possible D gene is TRBD1 (6 bases). CDR3 length: 13 residues. Deletions cut 7 bases from V and 0 bases from J, with 10 bases between. Germline V gene data show CDR1 as LNHDA and CDR2 as SQIVND (reference sequence). In DNA form, the CDR3 reads TGTGCCAGTAAGGGACACCTCTCCTACGAGCAGTACTTC. Protein sequence: CASKGHLSYEQYF. The variable domain in full, completed from reference TRBV19 and TRBJ2-7, reads DGGITQSPKYLFRKEGQNVTLSCEQNLNHDAMYWYRQDPGQGLRLIYYSQIVNDFQKGDIAEGYSVSREKKESFPLTVTSAQKNPTAFYLCASKGHLSYEQYFGPGTRLTVT.

This clone has just a few counts. V usage is TRBV2 and J usage is TRBJ1-3; unclear D gene. V lost 2 bases, J lost 0 bases, and 11 bases lay in between. The CDR3 runs to 16 residues. Germline-derived CDR1 and CDR2 are SNHLY and FYNNEI. The CDR3 region is CASSEFSPPSGNTIYF. For the CDR3, the DNA is TGTGCCAGCAGTGAATTTTCGCCCCCCTCTGGAAACACCATATATTTT.

As DNA, the CDR3 is TGTGCCAGTAGTATACTGGGGGAAGGGGGCTACACCTTC. Protein product: CASSILGEGGYTF. The chain links TRBV19 to TRBJ1-2; the D gene is possibly TRBD1 (5 bases). Looked up from germline, CDR1 is LNHDA and CDR2 is SQIVND (reference sequence). The CDR3 contains 13 residues. V was cut by 2 bases and J by 8 bases, with 12 bases left in between. Full variable domain (missing parts from reference TRBV19 and TRBJ1-2): DGGITQSPKYLFRKEGQNVTLSCEQNLNHDAMYWYRQDPGQGLRLIYYSQIVNDFQKGDIAEGYSVSREKKESFPLTVTSAQKNPTAFYLCASSILGEGGYTFGSGTRLTVV.

J is TRBJ1-1 and V is TRBV11-1, with 7 nucleotides matching TRBD1. V shed 7 bases, J shed 5 bases, and the junction held 7 bases outside the gene matches. Germline CDR1 SGHAT, CDR2 FQDESV (reference sequence). There are 13 residues in the CDR3. This CDR3 reads CASTYQTGTEAFF. The CDR3 nucleotides are TGTGCCAGCACATACCAGACAGGGACTGAAGCTTTCTTT.

This chain connects TRBV2 to TRBJ1-5; D is undetermined. This CDR3 is 13 amino acids long. Germline CDR1 reads SNHLY; CDR2 reads FYNNEI. V was shortened by 7 bases and J by 5 bases, with 12 bases between the two germline ends. The CDR3, as DNA: TGTGCCAGCACCCCGAAGTTGTATCAGCCCCAGCATTTT. It translates to CASTPKLYQPQHF.

The J gene is TRBJ2-1, the V gene TRBV2, with 13 bases fitting TRBD2. J lost 9 bases, V lost 6 bases, and 11 bases had no gene match. The CDR3 runs 16 residues. Germline loops: CDR1 SNHLY, CDR2 FYNNEI. CDR3 in DNA: TGTGCCAGCAGGGACCGCCGGACTAGCGGGGGCAGTGAGCAGTTCTTC. It yields the protein CASRDRRTSGGSEQFF.

J is TRBJ1-2 and V is TRBV6-5, with TRBD1 matching 7 bases. CDR1 and CDR2 (germline): MNHEY, SVGAGI. The CDR3 runs 15 residues. The J segment lost 7 bases and the V segment lost 5 bases, leaving 13 bases of the junction unmatched. This CDR3 reads CASSPYSTGFRGYTF. In nucleotides, the CDR3 is TGTGCCAGCAGTCCATACTCGACAGGGTTTCGTGGCTACACCTTC.

The rearrangement links TRBV19 to TRBJ1-1, with D possibly being TRBD1 (5 bases). This CDR3 spans 13 amino acids. The ends were cut back, 7 bases at V and 2 bases at J, with 11 bases in the middle. CDR1 and CDR2 from the germline V gene are LNHDA and SQIVND (reference sequence). The CDR3 here is CASIPGQNTEAFF. In DNA form, the CDR3 reads TGTGCCAGTATTCCCGGACAAAACACTGAAGCTTTCTTT.

As concerns this clone: Other DNA sequences in the same sample also yield this CDR3. This sequence joins TRBV6-6 and TRBJ1-4; D is unresolved. From germline, CDR1 is MNHNY and CDR2 SVGAGI (reference sequence). This CDR3 has 14 amino acids. The ends were cut back, 6 bases at V and 6 bases at J, with 14 bases in the middle. The CDR3 loop is CASSYARGDEKLFF. The CDR3 DNA is TGTGCCAGCAGCTACGCCAGAGGCGATGAAAAACTGTTTTTT.